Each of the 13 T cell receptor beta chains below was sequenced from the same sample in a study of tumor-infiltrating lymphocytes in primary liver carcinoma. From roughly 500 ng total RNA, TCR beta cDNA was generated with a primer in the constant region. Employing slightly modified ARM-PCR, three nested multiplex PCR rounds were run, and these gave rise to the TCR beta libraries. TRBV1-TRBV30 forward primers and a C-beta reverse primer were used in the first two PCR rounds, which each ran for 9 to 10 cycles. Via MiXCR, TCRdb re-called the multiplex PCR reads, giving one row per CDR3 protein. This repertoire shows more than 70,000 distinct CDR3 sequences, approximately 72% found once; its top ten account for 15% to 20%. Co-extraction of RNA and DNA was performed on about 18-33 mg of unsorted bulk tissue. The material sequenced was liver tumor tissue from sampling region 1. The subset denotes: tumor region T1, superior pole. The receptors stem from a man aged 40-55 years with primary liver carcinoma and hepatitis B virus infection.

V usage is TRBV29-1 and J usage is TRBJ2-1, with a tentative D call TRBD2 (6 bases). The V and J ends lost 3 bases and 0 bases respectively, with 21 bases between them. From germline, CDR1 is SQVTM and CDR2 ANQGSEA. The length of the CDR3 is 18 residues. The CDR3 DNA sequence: TGCAGCGTTGATGATCAGTTGGGGAGCGGGCACTCCTACAATGAGCAGTTCTTC. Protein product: CSVDDQLGSGHSYNEQFF.

The CDR3 DNA is TGTGCCAGCAGCTCGGGTTCGAGGGGAGAACTGTTTTTT. Translation gives CASSSGSRGELFF. The chain recombines TRBV5-4 with TRBJ2-2; D might be TRBD1 or TRBD2, each matching 5 bases. V lost 3 bases, J lost 14 bases, and 17 bases lay in between. From germline, CDR1 is SGHNT and CDR2 YYREEE (reference sequence). There are 13 residues in the CDR3.

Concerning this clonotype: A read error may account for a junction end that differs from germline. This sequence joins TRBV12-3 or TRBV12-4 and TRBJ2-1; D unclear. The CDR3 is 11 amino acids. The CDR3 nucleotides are TGTACCAGCACCATTGGCGATGAGCAGTTCTTC. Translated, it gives CTSTIGDEQFF.

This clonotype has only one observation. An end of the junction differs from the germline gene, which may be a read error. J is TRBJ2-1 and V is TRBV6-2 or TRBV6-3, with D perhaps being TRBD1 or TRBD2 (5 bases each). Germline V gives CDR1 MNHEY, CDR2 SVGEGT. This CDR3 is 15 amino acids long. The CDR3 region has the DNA TGTGCCAGCAGTTACGCTGGGACGTTCCACAAAGAGCAGTTCTTC. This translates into CASSYAGTFHKEQFF.

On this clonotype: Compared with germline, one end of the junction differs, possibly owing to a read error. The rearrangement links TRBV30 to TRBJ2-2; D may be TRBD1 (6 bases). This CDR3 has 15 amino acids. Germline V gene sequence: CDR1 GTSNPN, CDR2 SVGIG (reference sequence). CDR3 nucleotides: TGTGCCTGGAGTGTTTTGGGACAAGGGACCGGGGAGCTGTATTTT. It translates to CAWSVLGQGTGELYF. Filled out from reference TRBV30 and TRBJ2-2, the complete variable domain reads SQTIHQWPATLVQPVGSPLSLECTVEGTSNPNLYWYRQAAGRGLQLLFYSVGIGQISSEVPQNLSASRPQDRQFILSSKKLLLSDSGFYLCAWSVLGQGTGELYFGEGSRLTVL.

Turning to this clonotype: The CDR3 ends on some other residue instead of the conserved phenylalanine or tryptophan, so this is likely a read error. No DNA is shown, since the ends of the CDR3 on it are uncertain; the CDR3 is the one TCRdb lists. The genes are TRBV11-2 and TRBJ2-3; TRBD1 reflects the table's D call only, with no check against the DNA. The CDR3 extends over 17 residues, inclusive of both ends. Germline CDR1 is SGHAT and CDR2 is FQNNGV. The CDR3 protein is CASSLDLGTGASYTQLY.

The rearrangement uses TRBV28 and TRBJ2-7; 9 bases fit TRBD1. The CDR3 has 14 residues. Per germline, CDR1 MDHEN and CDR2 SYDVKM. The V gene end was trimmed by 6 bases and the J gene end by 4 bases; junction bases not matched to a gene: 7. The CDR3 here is CASRTGTGLYEQYF. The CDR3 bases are TGTGCCAGCAGGACCGGGACAGGGTTATACGAGCAGTACTTC. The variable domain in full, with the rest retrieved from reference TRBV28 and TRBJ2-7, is DVKVTQSSRYLVKRTGEKVFLECVQDMDHENMFWYRQDPGLGLRLIYFSYDVKMKEKGDIPEGYSVSREKKERFSLILESASTNQTSMYLCASRTGTGLYEQYFGPGTRLTVT.

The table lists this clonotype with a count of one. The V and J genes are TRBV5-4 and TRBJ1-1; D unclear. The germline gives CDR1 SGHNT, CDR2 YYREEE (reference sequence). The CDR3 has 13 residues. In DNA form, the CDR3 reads TGTGTCGGCAGCTCCCCAGACCGTACTGAAGCTTTCTTT. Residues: CVGSSPDRTEAFF.

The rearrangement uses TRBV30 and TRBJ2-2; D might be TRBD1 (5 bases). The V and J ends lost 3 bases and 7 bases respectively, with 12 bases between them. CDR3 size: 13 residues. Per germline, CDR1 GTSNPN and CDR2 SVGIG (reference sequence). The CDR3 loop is CAWRSFRDGELFF. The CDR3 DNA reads TGTGCCTGGAGAAGCTTCAGGGACGGGGAGCTGTTTTTT.

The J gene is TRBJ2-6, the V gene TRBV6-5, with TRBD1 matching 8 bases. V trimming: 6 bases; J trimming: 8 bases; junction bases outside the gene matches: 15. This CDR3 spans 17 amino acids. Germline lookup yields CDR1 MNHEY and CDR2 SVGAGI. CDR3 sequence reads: CASRLGQGSSETNVLTF. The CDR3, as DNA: TGTGCCAGCAGATTAGGACAGGGATCCTCTGAGACCAACGTCCTGACTTTC.

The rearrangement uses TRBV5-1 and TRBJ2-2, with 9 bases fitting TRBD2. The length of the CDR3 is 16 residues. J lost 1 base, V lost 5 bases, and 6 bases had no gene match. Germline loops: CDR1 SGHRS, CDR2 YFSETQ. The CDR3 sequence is CASRSSGTVNTGELFF. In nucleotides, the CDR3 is TGCGCCAGCAGATCTAGCGGGACTGTGAACACCGGGGAGCTGTTTTTT.

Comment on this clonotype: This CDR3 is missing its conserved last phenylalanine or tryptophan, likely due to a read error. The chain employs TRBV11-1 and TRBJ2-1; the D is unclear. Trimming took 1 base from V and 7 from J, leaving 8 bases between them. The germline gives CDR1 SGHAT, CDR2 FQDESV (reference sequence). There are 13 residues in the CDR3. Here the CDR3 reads CASSLGQANEQFL. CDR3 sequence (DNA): TGTGCCAGCAGCTTAGGTCAGGCAAATGAGCAGTTCTTA.

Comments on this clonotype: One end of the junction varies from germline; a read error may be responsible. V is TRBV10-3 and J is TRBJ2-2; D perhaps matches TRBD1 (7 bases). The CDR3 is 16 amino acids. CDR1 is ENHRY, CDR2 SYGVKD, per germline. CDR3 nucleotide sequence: TGTGCCATCAGTGTCGGCGGGACAGCTAGCACCGGGGAGCTGCTTTTT. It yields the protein CAISVGGTASTGELLF.